One sample yielded the 31 T cell receptor beta chains listed below, sequenced in a study of blood T cell repertoires in COVID-19. Sequenced by immunoSEQ multiplex PCR; TCRdb stores in-frame clones only, minus some. Of approximately 110,000 clones in the sample, around 66% are singletons; the top ten hold approximately 6.3%. Input material: peripheral blood. These receptors were taken from a man at least 80 years old with acute or convalescent COVID-19.

This clone showed up just a few times. The J gene is TRBJ1-5, the V gene TRBV27; D unclear. CDR3 length: 14 residues. From germline, CDR1 is MNHEY and CDR2 SMNVEV (reference sequence). V was cut by 3 bases and J by 3 bases, with 9 bases left in between. The CDR3 DNA sequence: TGTGCCAGCAGTTTTCAGTTTGCCAATCAGCCCCAGCATTTT. Amino acid sequence: CASSFQFANQPQHF.

The genes are TRBV5-1 and TRBJ1-1, with unresolved D. Germline CDR1 is SGHRS and CDR2 is YFSETQ. V dropped 7 bases and J dropped 0 bases, with 13 bases sitting between them. The CDR3 totals 14 residues. CDR3 coding DNA: TGCGCCAGCCTAGGCGGGTATATGAACACTGAAGCTTTCTTT. It encodes CASLGGYMNTEAFF.

The CDR3 region is CASSADRNSGNTIYF. For the CDR3, the DNA is TGTGCCAGCAGTGCGGACAGAAACTCTGGAAACACCATATATTTT. This chain links TRBV2 with TRBJ1-3; maybe TRBD1 (6 bases). This CDR3 has 15 residues. Trimming left V 4 bases short and J 0 bases short, with 10 bases between. The V gene's germline CDR1 is SNHLY and CDR2 FYNNEI.

The genes are TRBV7-9 and TRBJ2-2; 8 nucleotides align to TRBD1. There are 15 residues in the CDR3. Germline trimming cut 2 bases from V and 9 bases from J; bases unmatched to any gene: 8. Germline assignment: CDR1 SEHNR and CDR2 FQNEAQ (reference sequence). The CDR3 region is CASSLPQGAVRELFF. CDR3 coding DNA: TGTGCCAGCAGCTTACCGCAGGGGGCAGTTCGGGAGCTGTTTTTT.

The chain carries TRBV15 and TRBJ1-2; D may be TRBD1 (6 bases). Trimming shortened V by 5 bases and J by 4 bases, and 11 bases separated the two germline ends. Germline V CDR1 and CDR2: LNHNV, YYDKDF (reference sequence). CDR3 length: 13 amino acids. The CDR3 DNA reads TGTGCCACCAGCCTACAGGGCAGCTATGGCTACACCTTC. Its protein product is CATSLQGSYGYTF.

CDR3 loop: CASSYEGSNQPQHF. The CDR3 DNA is TGTGCCAGCAGTTACGAGGGTAGCAATCAGCCCCAGCATTTT. The J gene is TRBJ1-5, the V gene TRBV6-2 or TRBV6-3; D is uncertain. Per the germline V gene, CDR1 is MNHEY and CDR2 is SVGEGT. The CDR3 has 14 amino acids. The V end lost 2 bases, the J end lost 0 bases, and 5 bases lay between the germline ends.

The V gene is TRBV28, the J gene TRBJ1-2; D call uncertain. CDR3 size: 16 residues. With 2 bases removed from V and 4 bases from J, the gap between germline ends came to 17 bases. Germline lookup yields CDR1 MDHEN and CDR2 SYDVKM. The CDR3 DNA reads TGTGCCAGCAGTTTAGAGCAGGAAAGTCACTTCTATGGCTACACCTTC. This translates into CASSLEQESHFYGYTF.

The V call is TRBV7-2, the J call TRBJ2-5; D unclear. V lost 3 bases, J lost 1 base, and 9 bases lay in between. Germline loops: CDR1 SGHTA, CDR2 FQGNSA. The CDR3 is 14 amino acids. The CDR3 DNA sequence: TGTGCCAGCAGCTTCGATCCTATCCAAGAGACCCAGTACTTC. Translated, it gives CASSFDPIQETQYF.

This clone was found a few times. The chain couples TRBV20-1 to TRBJ1-4, with D perhaps TRBD1 (5 bases). V lost 3 bases, J lost 7 bases, and 12 bases lay in between. Looked up from germline, CDR1 is DFQATT and CDR2 is SNEGSKA (reference sequence). CDR3 length equals 13 residues. The CDR3 sequence: CSASTRAVEKLFF. CDR3 in DNA: TGCAGTGCTAGTACCAGGGCTGTTGAAAAACTGTTTTTT.

Turning to this clone: Just one base apart from a much larger clone, this may be a read error. V gene TRBV9 combines with J gene TRBJ1-6, with D uncertain. This CDR3 spans 14 amino acids. The germline V gene encodes CDR1 SGDLS and CDR2 YYNGEE. Trimming took off 4 bases at V and 1 base at J, with 6 bases between the two ends. CDR3: CASSSGSYNSPLHF. The CDR3 coding sequence is TGTGCCAGCAGCTCGGGGTCCTATAATTCACCCCTCCACTTT.

This chain connects TRBV3-1 (or the pseudogene TRBV3-2) to TRBJ2-5; TRBD1 matches at 10 bases. V lost 4 bases and J lost 5; bases outside the gene matches: 7. CDR3 size: 15 residues. Germline loops: CDR1 LGHDT, CDR2 YNNKEL (reference sequence). Here the CDR3 DNA reads TGTGCCAGCAGCCGGGGACAGGGGAGTAACGAGACCCAGTACTTC. As protein: CASSRGQGSNETQYF.

As concerns this clone: The same CDR3 arises from other DNA sequences in this sample as well. This chain joins TRBV5-1 and TRBJ2-3; TRBD1 might be the D (5 bases). V lost 0 bases and J lost 6, with 8 bases in between. The CDR3 runs 13 residues. Germline CDR1 SGHRS, CDR2 YFSETQ. The CDR3 DNA sequence: TGCGCCAGCAGCTTGGCAGGGCTCGATACGCAGTATTTT. Translation gives CASSLAGLDTQYF.

This clone was counted between two and nine times. The chain recombines TRBV19 with TRBJ2-1; 11 bases map to TRBD1. The CDR3 has 15 residues. V was pared by 5 bases and J by 8 bases, with 8 bases of the junction left unmatched. Germline V gene sequence: CDR1 LNHDA, CDR2 SQIVND (reference sequence). The CDR3 DNA reads TGTGCCAGTAGTTGGAGCGGGACAGGGGGGGATGAGCAGTTCTTC. It specifies CASSWSGTGGDEQFF.

The V gene is TRBV3-1 (or the pseudogene TRBV3-2), the J gene TRBJ1-2; the D is unclear. The V end lost 0 bases, the J end lost 4 bases, and 12 bases lay between the germline ends. CDR1 and CDR2 from the germline V gene are LGHDT and YNNKEL (reference sequence). This CDR3 is built from 15 residues. The CDR3 loop reads CASSQDRGGSYGYTF. DNA for the CDR3: TGTGCCAGCAGCCAAGACCGAGGAGGGTCCTATGGCTACACCTTC.

This chain connects TRBV5-5 to TRBJ2-2, with 9 bases identical to TRBD2. V shed 0 bases and J 5 bases; nucleotides not matched to a gene: 5. CDR1 SGHKS and CDR2 YYEKEE come from the germline V gene (reference sequence). The CDR3 sequence is 16 residues long. CDR3 sequence reads: CASSLVAGVRTGELFF. The CDR3 DNA sequence: TGTGCCAGCAGCTTGGTAGCGGGAGTTCGGACCGGGGAGCTGTTTTTT.

This rearrangement joins TRBV11-3 to TRBJ2-7; 9 bases fit TRBD2. The CDR3 is 16 amino acids. With 1 base clipped from V and 2 bases from J, the junction kept 6 bases outside the gene matches. Germline V CDR1 and CDR2: SGHNT, YENEEA. CDR3 coding DNA: TGTGCCAGCAGCTTAGTATTCCCTAGCGGGACCTACGAGCAGTACTTC. Residues: CASSLVFPSGTYEQYF.

CDR3 amino acids: CASSYGQGEKNIQYF. The DNA of the CDR3 is TGTGCCAGCAGCTATGGACAGGGGGAGAAAAACATTCAGTACTTC. The V and J genes are TRBV6-2 or TRBV6-3 and TRBJ2-4; 10 bases line up with TRBD1. The CDR3 is made up of 15 amino acids. Trimming cost V 6 bases and J 4 bases; bases outside gene matches: 6. CDR1 and CDR2 (germline): MNHEY, SVGEGT.

This clone was detected only once. The chain links TRBV12-3 or TRBV12-4 to TRBJ2-1; 11 nucleotides line up with TRBD2. With V trimmed by 8 bases and J by 10 bases, 7 bases remained unmatched. This CDR3 contains 13 residues. This chain's CDR3 is CASGELAGDEQFF. The CDR3 bases are TGTGCCAGCGGGGAACTAGCGGGAGACGAGCAGTTCTTC.

The V gene is TRBV19, the J gene TRBJ1-1; TRBD1 agrees at 8 bases. Trimming took 6 bases from V and 2 from J; bases not matched to a gene: 2. The CDR3 sequence is 13 residues long. The germline V gene has CDR1 LNHDA and CDR2 SQIVND (reference sequence). The CDR3 region is CASRDRENTEAFF. The CDR3 DNA reads TGTGCCAGTAGGGACAGGGAAAACACTGAAGCTTTCTTT.

This chain uses TRBV7-9 with TRBJ1-1; maybe TRBD1 (5 bases). V gave up 5 bases and J gave up 1 base, with 11 bases separating them. CDR1 SEHNR and CDR2 FQNEAQ come from the germline V gene (reference sequence). This CDR3 is 14 amino acids long. CDR3 sequence (DNA): TGTGCCAGCAGCGAGTATCAGGGGAACACTGAAGCTTTCTTT. Protein sequence: CASSEYQGNTEAFF.

This chain uses TRBV4-1 with TRBJ1-3; possible D gene TRBD1, 5 bases. CDR1 is MGHRA, CDR2 YSYEKL, per germline. This CDR3 contains 15 residues. Trimming removed 0 bases from V and 1 base from J, with 7 bases in between. This CDR3 is CASSQDGGSGNTIYF. In DNA form, the CDR3 reads TGCGCCAGCAGCCAAGATGGGGGGTCTGGAAACACCATATATTTT.

J is TRBJ2-2 and V is TRBV19; perhaps TRBD2 as D (6 bases). Deletions cut 9 bases from V and 1 base from J, with 15 bases between. CDR3 size: 15 residues. Germline-derived CDR1 and CDR2 are LNHDA and SQIVND (reference sequence). Here the CDR3 reads CASSMGGVNTGELFF. CDR3 DNA sequence: TGTGCCAGCTCAATGGGAGGAGTGAACACCGGGGAGCTGTTTTTT.

The chain carries TRBV28 and TRBJ1-5, with 9 bases matching TRBD1. The CDR3 extends over 13 amino acids. CDR1 and CDR2 from the germline V gene are MDHEN and SYDVKM. V shed 8 bases and J 1 base; nucleotides not matched to a gene: 0. The CDR3 coding sequence is TGTGCCAGCGGACAGGGGAGCAATCAGCCCCAGCATTTT. This translates into CASGQGSNQPQHF.

The chain joins TRBV29-1 to TRBJ2-1, with a weak D call TRBD2 (6 bases). This CDR3 is built from 14 residues. V dropped 4 bases and J dropped 8 bases, with 18 bases sitting between them. CDR1 is SQVTM and CDR2 is ANQGSEA in the germline V gene. Here the CDR3 DNA reads TGCAGCGTTGCTGGCGGGGAGGAGCCCCATGAGCAGTTCTTC. Its translation is CSVAGGEEPHEQFF.

The chain carries TRBV5-6 and TRBJ2-2; no definite D call. The V gene lost 2 bases and the J gene lost 5 bases, with 7 bases spanning the gap. The CDR3 is made up of 13 amino acids. Germline-derived CDR1 and CDR2 are SGHDT and YYEEEE. The CDR3 sequence: CASSFDKTGELFF. The CDR3 nucleotides are TGTGCCAGCAGCTTTGACAAAACCGGGGAGCTGTTTTTT.

DNA for the CDR3: TGTGCCAGCAGCTTAGATCCTCGCAGGGTAGGGAACACCGGGGAGCTGTTTTTT. The encoded protein is CASSLDPRRVGNTGELFF. This chain links TRBV11-2 with TRBJ2-2; the D gene is possibly TRBD1 (5 bases). The CDR3 runs 18 residues. Trimming shortened V by 0 bases and J by 1 base, and 15 bases separated the two germline ends. The germline V gene has CDR1 SGHAT and CDR2 FQNNGV.

The chain combines TRBV5-1 with TRBJ2-7; 10 positions match TRBD2. This CDR3 has 15 amino acids. V gave up 0 bases and J gave up 6 bases; unmatched junction bases: 6. Per germline, CDR1 SGHRS and CDR2 YFSETQ. CDR3 loop: CASSLAGSSGSEQYF. CDR3 nucleotides: TGCGCCAGCAGCTTGGCCGGGTCTAGCGGGAGCGAGCAGTACTTC.

The CDR3 protein is CASGTSSYEQYF. In DNA form, the CDR3 reads TGCGCCAGCGGGACTTCTTCCTACGAGCAGTACTTC. The rearrangement links TRBV10-1 to TRBJ2-7; TRBD2 might be the D (6 bases). The germline V and J ends were trimmed by 8 bases and 1 base, with 9 bases remaining between them. This CDR3 is built from 12 residues. Per the germline V gene, CDR1 is WNHNN and CDR2 is SYGVQD (reference sequence).

The chain couples TRBV19 to TRBJ1-4; perhaps TRBD1 as D (5 bases). Germline CDR1 LNHDA, CDR2 SQIVND (reference sequence). The CDR3 consists of 11 residues. Trimming stripped 9 bases from V and 9 bases from J, with 11 bases between. CDR3 amino acids: CARGAPKKLFF. CDR3 nucleotides: TGTGCCAGAGGGGCTCCGAAAAAACTGTTTTTT. The whole variable domain, filled in from reference TRBV19 and TRBJ1-4, reads DGGITQSPKYLFRKEGQNVTLSCEQNLNHDAMYWYRQDPGQGLRLIYYSQIVNDFQKGDIAEGYSVSREKKESFPLTVTSAQKNPTAFYLCARGAPKKLFFGSGTQLSVL.

The chain has TRBV6-5 and TRBJ1-5; no firm D call. This CDR3 spans 13 amino acids. Trimming removed 8 bases at V and 3 bases at J, with 11 bases between. The germline V gene encodes CDR1 MNHEY and CDR2 SVGAGI. The CDR3 coding sequence is TGTGCCAGCTGCGTGGACTACAATCAGCCCCAGCATTTT. Translation: CASCVDYNQPQHF.

CDR3 protein: CSASLSGGLYEQYF. The DNA of the CDR3 is TGCAGTGCTAGTCTAAGCGGTGGTCTCTACGAGCAGTACTTC. The V call is TRBV20-1, the J call TRBJ2-7, with TRBD2 as a possible D gene (5 bases). This CDR3 has 14 amino acids. With 3 bases removed from V and 3 bases from J, the gap between germline ends came to 15 bases. Germline V gives CDR1 DFQATT, CDR2 SNEGSKA (reference sequence).